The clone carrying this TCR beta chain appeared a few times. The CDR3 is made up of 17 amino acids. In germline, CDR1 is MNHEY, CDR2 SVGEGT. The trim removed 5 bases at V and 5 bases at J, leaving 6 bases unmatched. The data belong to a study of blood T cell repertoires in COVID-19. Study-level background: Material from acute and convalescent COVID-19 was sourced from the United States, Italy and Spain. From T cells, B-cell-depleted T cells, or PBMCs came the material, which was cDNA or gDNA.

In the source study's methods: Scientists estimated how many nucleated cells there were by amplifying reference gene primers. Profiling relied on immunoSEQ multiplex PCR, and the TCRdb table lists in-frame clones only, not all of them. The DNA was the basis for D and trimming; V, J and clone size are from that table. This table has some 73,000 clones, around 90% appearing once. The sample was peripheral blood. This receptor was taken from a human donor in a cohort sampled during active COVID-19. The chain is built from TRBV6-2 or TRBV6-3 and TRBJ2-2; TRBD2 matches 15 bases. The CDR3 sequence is CASSRTSGGVKTGELFF. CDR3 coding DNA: TGTGCCAGCAGTCGGACTAGCGGGGGGGTAAAAACCGGGGAGCTGTTTTTT.